These 18 T cell receptor beta chains share one sample of origin, sequenced in a study of shared clonotypes between healthy human individuals. Sequenced by immunoSEQ multiplex PCR; TCRdb stores in-frame clones only, minus some. The table lists under 850,000 clones, around 70% of them singletons, with over 1.5% in the top ten. Sequenced: memory CD4+ T cells sorted from blood. Subset specified: CD45RA-negative fraction. These receptors came from a woman aged 25 to 45 in good health.

This clone was seen repeatedly, ten times or more. The CDR3 reads CASSFTNTGELFF. The CDR3 nucleotides are TGTGCCAGCAGCTTCACTAACACCGGGGAGCTGTTTTTT. This sequence joins TRBV11-2 and TRBJ2-2; no definite D call. The germline V gene encodes CDR1 SGHAT and CDR2 FQNNGV. CDR3 size: 13 residues. V was clipped by 3 bases and J by 2 bases, with 4 bases between them.

The V call is TRBV19, the J call TRBJ2-3, with TRBD2 as a possible D gene (6 bases). V shed 1 base and J shed 3 bases, with 8 bases lying between them. Looked up from germline, CDR1 is LNHDA and CDR2 is SQIVND (reference sequence). This CDR3 region has 14 residues. CDR3 protein: CASSIVLATDTQYF. DNA of the CDR3: TGTGCCAGTAGTATAGTACTAGCTACAGATACGCAGTATTTT. Looking up the rest from reference TRBV19 and TRBJ2-3 gives the full variable domain: DGGITQSPKYLFRKEGQNVTLSCEQNLNHDAMYWYRQDPGQGLRLIYYSQIVNDFQKGDIAEGYSVSREKKESFPLTVTSAQKNPTAFYLCASSIVLATDTQYFGPGTRLTVL.

The J gene is TRBJ2-3, the V gene TRBV19; D tentatively fits TRBD1 or TRBD2 (5 bases each). V lost 5 bases, J lost 6 bases, and 18 bases lay in between. Germline CDR1 LNHDA, CDR2 SQIVND (reference sequence). The CDR3 contains 15 residues. CDR3 sequence reads: CASSLRATRDDTQYF. CDR3 in DNA: TGTGCCAGTAGTCTCCGGGCCACCAGGGACGATACGCAGTATTTT.

The V and J genes are TRBV6-6 and TRBJ2-1; 7 bases fit TRBD2. This CDR3 contains 15 residues. V was clipped by 5 bases and J by 6 bases; unmatched bases: 10. CDR1 and CDR2 (germline): MNHNY, SVGAGI (reference sequence). CDR3 in amino acids: CASSGRTRGVNEQFF. The CDR3 nucleotides are TGTGCCAGCAGTGGACGGACTAGAGGCGTCAATGAGCAGTTCTTC.

The rearrangement joins TRBV5-1 to TRBJ2-1, with TRBD2 matching over 7 bases. This CDR3 is built from 14 residues. The V gene end was trimmed by 0 bases and the J gene end by 7 bases; junction bases not matched to a gene: 4. Germline assignment: CDR1 SGHRS and CDR2 YFSETQ. CDR3 residues: CASSLVASGNEQFF. The DNA of the CDR3 is TGCGCCAGCAGCTTGGTGGCTAGCGGTAATGAGCAGTTCTTC.

This clone occurred once. The V gene is TRBV30, the J gene TRBJ2-3, with 7 positions matching TRBD2. V lost 0 bases, J lost 1 base, and 1 base stayed unmatched. The germline CDR1 and CDR2 sequences are GTSNPN and SVGIG (reference sequence). The CDR3 spans 14 residues. CDR3 residues: CAWSVTSGTDTQYF. DNA for the CDR3: TGTGCCTGGAGTGTAACTAGCGGCACAGATACGCAGTATTTT.

This clone was counted between two and nine times. The CDR3 region is CASSFGLKATEAFF. The CDR3 nucleotides are TGTGCCAGCAGCTTCGGGCTAAAGGCAACTGAAGCTTTCTTT. This chain uses TRBV5-4 with TRBJ1-1; D gene uncertain. V was pared by 2 bases and J by 5 bases, with 13 bases between. This CDR3 spans 14 amino acids. Germline CDR1 reads SGHNT; CDR2 reads YYREEE (reference sequence).

This chain links TRBV5-6 with TRBJ1-5; D perhaps matches TRBD1 (5 bases). Germline V gives CDR1 SGHDT, CDR2 YYEEEE. Trimming left V 3 bases short and J 7 bases short, with 14 bases between. This CDR3 contains 14 residues. For the CDR3, the DNA is TGTGCCAGCAGCTCTTATGCAGGGAGGCAGCCCCAGCATTTT. It translates to CASSSYAGRQPQHF.

The rearrangement joins TRBV5-5 to TRBJ2-1; D might be TRBD1 (6 bases). V was clipped by 0 bases and J by 7 bases, with 17 bases between them. Germline V gene data show CDR1 as SGHKS and CDR2 as YYEKEE (reference sequence). This CDR3 comprises 16 residues. The CDR3 DNA reads TGTGCCAGCAGCTTGGAAACAGGGCAATTCGATAATGAGCAGTTCTTC. Translated: CASSLETGQFDNEQFF.

Points on this clone: A much more abundant neighbour one base away suggests this may be a read error. This chain uses TRBV9 with TRBJ1-1; D uncertain. The germline CDR1 and CDR2 sequences are SGDLS and YYNGEE. The CDR3 is 12 amino acids. V was pared by 4 bases and J by 1 base, with 5 bases between. CDR3 nucleotide sequence: TGTGCCAGCAGCCAACAGAACACTGAAGCTTTCTTT. Amino acids: CASSQQNTEAFF. The complete variable domain, with remaining parts taken from reference TRBV9 and TRBJ1-1, reads DSGVTQTPKHLITATGQRVTLRCSPRSGDLSVYWYQQSLDQGLQFLIQYYNGEERAKGNILERFSAQQFPDLHSELNLSSLELGDSALYFCASSQQNTEAFFGQGTRLTVV.

This clone appeared a few times. The rearrangement links TRBV29-1 to TRBJ2-7; D might be TRBD1 (5 bases). Deletions cut 2 bases from V and 5 bases from J, with 13 bases between. Germline CDR1 and CDR2: SQVTM and ANQGSEA. The CDR3 has 13 amino acids. The DNA for the CDR3 is TGCAGCGTTGAATTTCAGGGAACCGACGAGCAGTACTTC. It yields the protein CSVEFQGTDEQYF.

The J gene is TRBJ2-3, the V gene TRBV2; TRBD2 aligns across 8 bases. Germline values: CDR1 SNHLY, CDR2 FYNNEI. Trimming at V came to 6 bases and at J to 2 bases, leaving 7 bases not matched to a gene. The CDR3 is 15 residues long. CDR3 in DNA: TGTGCCAGCAGGTTACTAGCGGCCCACACAGATACGCAGTATTTT. It is translated as CASRLLAAHTDTQYF.

The CDR3 DNA reads as TGTGCCAGCAGTGCGGCCTCTGGGGCCAACGTCCTGACTTTC. This encodes CASSAASGANVLTF. The chain employs TRBV2 and TRBJ2-6; no clear D gene. This CDR3 region has 14 residues. Germline loops: CDR1 SNHLY, CDR2 FYNNEI. V gave up 4 bases and J gave up 0 bases, with 4 bases separating them. The full variable domain, completed using reference TRBV2 and TRBJ2-6, is EPEVTQTPSHQVTQMGQEVILRCVPISNHLYFYWYRQILGQKVEFLVSFYNNEISEKSEIFDDQFSVERPDGSNFTLKIRSTKLEDSAMYFCASSAASGANVLTFGAGSRLTVL.

V usage is TRBV30 and J usage is TRBJ2-2, with D uncertain. V was clipped by 3 bases and J by 7 bases, with 9 bases between them. Germline assignment: CDR1 GTSNPN and CDR2 SVGIG (reference sequence). The CDR3 totals 12 residues. DNA of the CDR3: TGTGCCTGGAGCGCCTTGTACGGGGAGCTGTTTTTT. This sequence encodes CAWSALYGELFF.

This chain connects TRBV11-1 to TRBJ2-1, with TRBD2 matching over 10 bases. The CDR3 is 16 residues long. Trimming took 4 bases from V and 0 from J; bases not matched to a gene: 3. Germline values: CDR1 SGHAT, CDR2 FQDESV (reference sequence). CDR3 nucleotides: TGTGCCAGCAGCTCCCAGCGGGAGGGCTCCTACAATGAGCAGTTCTTC. Translation gives CASSSQREGSYNEQFF.

The genes are TRBV6-5 and TRBJ1-2; D not certain. CDR1 is MNHEY, CDR2 SVGAGI, per germline. There are 14 residues in the CDR3. The germline V and J ends were trimmed by 9 bases and 5 bases, with 19 bases remaining between them. Written as DNA, the CDR3 is TGTGCCAGTGGCCGTGGGCAGAATATTTATGGCTACACCTTC. Encoded protein: CASGRGQNIYGYTF.

This clone was found a few times. The chain joins TRBV30 to TRBJ2-7; D might be TRBD1 or TRBD2, each matching 5 bases. V shed 3 bases and J shed 6 bases, with 15 bases lying between them. Germline CDR1 GTSNPN, CDR2 SVGIG (reference sequence). The length of the CDR3 is 13 residues. The CDR3 loop reads CAWRGDHVGEQYF. Here the CDR3 DNA reads TGTGCCTGGAGAGGGGACCACGTCGGCGAGCAGTACTTC.

The chain has TRBV30 and TRBJ2-2, with no clear D. CDR3 size: 12 residues. Trimming removed 2 bases at V and 7 bases at J, with 8 bases between. CDR1 and CDR2 from the germline V gene are GTSNPN and SVGIG (reference sequence). The CDR3 loop is CAWSLVLGELFF. The CDR3 DNA sequence: TGTGCCTGGAGTTTAGTTCTCGGGGAGCTGTTTTTT. Based on the CDR3 plus reference TRBV30 and TRBJ2-2, the full variable domain is SQTIHQWPATLVQPVGSPLSLECTVEGTSNPNLYWYRQAAGRGLQLLFYSVGIGQISSEVPQNLSASRPQDRQFILSSKKLLLSDSGFYLCAWSLVLGELFFGEGSRLTVL.